Presented here are 5 T cell receptor beta chains from one specimen sequenced in a study of regulatory T cells in long-lasting Graves disease. Arm-PCR of CDR3 regions and iRepertoire HTBI primers were used to build TCR beta libraries. TCRdb passed the multiplex PCR reads through MiXCR, listing each CDR3 protein once. The table records 200,000 to 250,000 distinct CDR3 sequences, approximately 18% of them present only once. Time point given: newly diagnosed GD, antithyroid drugs for less than 3 months. TCR sequences were obtained from RNA taken from PBMCs. The sample also formed part of further work on T cells in Graves' hyperthyroidism and ophthalmopathy.

The sequenced sample was peripheral blood mononuclear cells (PBMCs), obtained at new diagnosis, from a patient treated with antithyroid drugs. These receptors were obtained from a woman in her twenties or thirties with Graves disease.

This clonotype turned up a few times. This sequence joins TRBV6-2 or TRBV6-3 and TRBJ2-7; TRBD2 aligns across 8 bases. The trim removed 7 bases at V and 0 bases at J, leaving 11 bases unmatched. The CDR3 spans 16 residues. Germline V gene lookup returns CDR1 MNHEY and CDR2 SVGEGT. CDR3 amino acids: CASIQTGGTNSYEQYF. The CDR3 DNA is TGTGCCAGCATCCAGACGGGGGGGACGAACTCCTACGAGCAGTACTTC.

This clonotype appeared many times. The gene calls are TRBV7-2 and TRBJ2-5; D tentatively reads TRBD1 or TRBD2 (6 bases each). Germline lookup yields CDR1 SGHTA and CDR2 FQGNSA. This CDR3 comprises 16 residues. V was clipped by 7 bases and J by 3 bases, with 21 bases between them. In DNA form, the CDR3 reads TGTGCCAGCACCGCGATCTGGGGGGCAATAAAAGAGACCCAGTACTTC. It yields the protein CASTAIWGAIKETQYF.

This clonotype has ten or more counts. The chain combines TRBV2 with TRBJ2-7; 9 bases are shared with TRBD2. The V gene end was trimmed by 10 bases and the J gene end by 4 bases; junction bases not matched to a gene: 8. The CDR3 totals 13 residues. The germline gives CDR1 SNHLY, CDR2 FYNNEI. In nucleotides, the CDR3 is TGTGCCACCTCGGGACTAGCTGTATACGAGCAGTACTTC. Protein: CATSGLAVYEQYF.

The chain carries TRBV7-6 and TRBJ1-1; D remains ambiguous. The germline V gene encodes CDR1 SGHVS and CDR2 FNYEAQ. V lost 2 bases and J lost 2, with 12 bases in between. This CDR3 spans 15 amino acids. This chain's CDR3 is CASSLNGAANTEAFF. The CDR3 DNA reads as TGTGCCAGCAGCTTAAACGGTGCGGCAAACACTGAAGCTTTCTTT.

This sequence joins TRBV20-1 and TRBJ1-1, with unresolved D. This CDR3 is 15 amino acids long. Germline V gene sequence: CDR1 DFQATT, CDR2 SNEGSKA (reference sequence). Trimming pared 2 bases from V and 0 bases from J, leaving 13 bases between. CDR3 protein: CSARPAVYMNTEAFF. In DNA, the CDR3 is TGCAGTGCTAGACCTGCTGTGTACATGAACACTGAAGCTTTCTTT.